The 17 T cell receptor beta chains given below trace back to one sample, sequenced in a study of blood T cell repertoires in COVID-19. Here immunoSEQ multiplex PCR was the method, and the copy in TCRdb shows in-frame clones only, minus some. Of 350,000 or so clones detected, around 87% appear once; the ten largest clones hold less than 11%. Sequenced: peripheral blood. These receptor sequences come from a woman younger than 45 with COVID-19, enrolled during active disease.

About this clone itself: The same CDR3 can be traced to other DNA sequences in this sample. V is TRBV2 and J is TRBJ1-2, with 7 bases aligning to TRBD1. Looked up from germline, CDR1 is SNHLY and CDR2 is FYNNEI. The J segment lost 1 base and the V segment lost 6 bases, leaving 2 bases of the junction unmatched. CDR3 length: 13 amino acids. CDR3 DNA: TGTGCCAGCAGGCGACAGGGTAACTATGGCTACACCTTC. This codes for CASRRQGNYGYTF.

This chain joins TRBV10-1 and TRBJ2-7; 11 bases map to TRBD2. Trimming removed 4 bases from V and 0 bases from J; junction bases left unmatched: 11. This CDR3 is built from 18 residues. Germline V gives CDR1 WNHNN, CDR2 SYGVQD (reference sequence). This CDR3 reads CASSGRTSGPLSSYEQYF. CDR3 bases: TGCGCCAGCAGTGGACGGACTAGCGGGCCACTCTCCTCCTACGAGCAGTACTTC.

The chain recombines TRBV6-6 with TRBJ2-7; D call uncertain. Germline V lookup: CDR1 MNHNY, CDR2 SVGAGI (reference sequence). V gave up 0 bases and J gave up 5 bases, with 14 bases separating them. The CDR3 length is 15 residues. The CDR3, as DNA: TGTGCCAGCAGTTACTCGGGCCAGCCGCCCCACGAGCAGTACTTC. Amino acid sequence: CASSYSGQPPHEQYF.

The V and J genes are TRBV15 and TRBJ2-6; tentative D call: TRBD2 (6 bases). Germline values: CDR1 LNHNV, CDR2 YYDKDF (reference sequence). The V gene lost 3 bases and the J gene lost 0 bases, with 9 bases spanning the gap. The CDR3 totals 16 residues. CDR3 nucleotides: TGTGCCACCAGCAGTAACGGGGGCTCTGGGGCCAACGTCCTGACTTTC. Translation gives CATSSNGGSGANVLTF.

This rearrangement joins TRBV6-6 to TRBJ2-1; maybe TRBD2 (5 bases). Germline CDR1 and CDR2: MNHNY and SVGAGI (reference sequence). CDR3 size: 12 residues. The ends were cut back, 5 bases at V and 9 bases at J, with 11 bases in the middle. This chain's CDR3 is CASSPWRTEQFF. The CDR3 nucleotides are TGTGCCAGCAGTCCCTGGAGGACTGAGCAGTTCTTC.

The genes are TRBV4-1 and TRBJ1-1; D is perhaps TRBD1 (5 bases). Germline-derived CDR1 and CDR2 are MGHRA and YSYEKL. V lost 2 bases to trimming and J lost 0 bases, with 22 bases between them. The CDR3 contains 19 residues. The CDR3 DNA reads as TGCGCCAGCAGCCAATCCCCCAAATCCGGGACTTGGGTGAACACTGAAGCTTTCTTT. It encodes CASSQSPKSGTWVNTEAFF.

Written as DNA, the CDR3 is TGTGCCAGCAGCCAACAGGGTCAGTCCTACAATGAGCAGTTCTTC. Translating it yields CASSQQGQSYNEQFF. This chain joins TRBV3-1 (or the pseudogene TRBV3-2) and TRBJ2-1, with D perhaps TRBD1 (5 bases). This CDR3 has 15 amino acids. Trimming removed 2 bases from V and 1 base from J, with 9 bases in between. CDR1 is LGHDT, CDR2 YNNKEL, per germline (reference sequence).

The gene calls are TRBV18 and TRBJ2-7; D possibly corresponds to TRBD1 (6 bases). This CDR3 region has 16 residues. The V and J ends lost 3 bases and 2 bases respectively, with 17 bases between them. Germline V gene sequence: CDR1 KGHSH, CDR2 LQKENI. Here the CDR3 DNA reads TGTGCCAGCTCACCTGCTTATGGGGACAACACCTACGAGCAGTACTTC. It codes for CASSPAYGDNTYEQYF.

The chain joins TRBV2 to TRBJ1-2; no firm D call. V lost 4 bases, J lost 0 bases, and 9 bases lay in between. The V gene's germline CDR1 is SNHLY and CDR2 FYNNEI. CDR3 length equals 14 residues. The CDR3 coding sequence is TGTGCCAGCAGTGTGTTGACAACTAACTATGGCTACACCTTC. Translation: CASSVLTTNYGYTF. Filled out from reference TRBV2 and TRBJ1-2, the complete variable domain reads EPEVTQTPSHQVTQMGQEVILRCVPISNHLYFYWYRQILGQKVEFLVSFYNNEISEKSEIFDDQFSVERPDGSNFTLKIRSTKLEDSAMYFCASSVLTTNYGYTFGSGTRLTVV.

The chain is built from TRBV19 and TRBJ1-6, with no clear D. Germline CDR1 reads LNHDA; CDR2 reads SQIVND (reference sequence). V lost 1 base to trimming and J lost 8 bases, with 6 bases between them. The CDR3 is 13 residues long. The CDR3 sequence is CASSIAGDSPLHF. The CDR3 region has the DNA TGTGCCAGTAGTATAGCCGGGGATTCACCCCTCCACTTT.

This chain connects TRBV12-3 or TRBV12-4 to TRBJ1-6; D is perhaps TRBD1 (6 bases). Deletions cut 4 bases from V and 11 bases from J, with 12 bases between. The CDR3 has 13 amino acids. CDR3 coding DNA: TGTGCCAGCAGTTCGATTCCAGGGGCACCCCTCCACTTT. Encoded protein: CASSSIPGAPLHF.

The chain employs TRBV6-5 and TRBJ1-3; 7 bases line up with TRBD1. Germline CDR1 MNHEY, CDR2 SVGAGI. Germline trimming cut 1 base from V and 0 bases from J; bases unmatched to any gene: 0. The CDR3 covers 15 residues. The CDR3 DNA is TGTGCCAGCAGTTACTGGGACAGCTCTGGAAACACCATATATTTT. Translating gives CASSYWDSSGNTIYF.

This chain uses TRBV11-2 with TRBJ2-7, with a weak D call TRBD1 (5 bases). Germline V gives CDR1 SGHAT, CDR2 FQNNGV. Between the trimmed V and J ends, which lost 5 bases and 3 bases, there was a span of 20 bases. The CDR3 is made up of 16 amino acids. CDR3 region: CASSPTQGNLVYEQYF. As DNA, the CDR3 is TGTGCCAGCAGCCCGACCCAGGGTAACCTAGTCTACGAGCAGTACTTC.

The chain employs TRBV21-1 and TRBJ2-1; the listed D gene, TRBD2, was not tested against the DNA. TRBV21-1 is given as a pseudogene. CDR3 size: 14 residues. The DNA of the CDR3 is TGTGCCAGCAGCAAAGAGGAGACTAGAGGTGAGCAGTTCTTC. Protein product: CASSKEETRGEQFF.

This chain joins TRBV7-3 and TRBJ1-2; tentative D call: TRBD1 (5 bases). Between the trimmed V and J ends, which lost 0 bases and 6 bases, there was a span of 11 bases. Germline values: CDR1 SGHTA, CDR2 FQGTGA. CDR3 length equals 14 residues. The DNA of the CDR3 is TGTGCCAGCAGCTTAACGGGAGGGACTCATGGCTACACCTTC. It is translated as CASSLTGGTHGYTF.

The chain has TRBV29-1 and TRBJ2-7; 9 bases are a match to TRBD1. Per germline, CDR1 SQVTM and CDR2 ANQGSEA. V trimming: 1 base; J trimming: 4 bases; junction bases outside the gene matches: 2. The CDR3 runs 13 residues. The CDR3 spells CSVEGTGVYEQYF. CDR3 coding DNA: TGCAGCGTTGAAGGGACAGGGGTGTACGAGCAGTACTTC.

The chain uses TRBV9 and TRBJ2-5; 8 positions agree with TRBD2. V was pared by 0 bases and J by 4 bases, with 2 bases of the junction left unmatched. The CDR3 is made up of 14 amino acids. The V gene's germline CDR1 is SGDLS and CDR2 YYNGEE. The CDR3 coding sequence is TGTGCCAGCAGCGTAGACCTAGCGGGAGAGACCCAGTACTTC. Amino acids: CASSVDLAGETQYF.